The 24 T cell receptor beta chains in this list originate from one sample, sequenced in a study of blood T cell repertoires in COVID-19. Generated by immunoSEQ multiplex PCR, the TCRdb table keeps only in-frame clones and is missing some. The table includes 90,000 to 150,000 clones, about four fifths detected once. Sequenced sample: peripheral blood. These receptors all come from an elderly woman with acute or convalescent COVID-19.

This chain links TRBV2 with TRBJ2-3; D is perhaps TRBD1 (6 bases). The CDR3 length is 13 residues. Germline V gives CDR1 SNHLY, CDR2 FYNNEI. V lost 6 bases to trimming and J lost 6 bases, with 13 bases between them. CDR3 region: CASRIGQPDTQYF. CDR3 DNA: TGTGCCAGCAGAATCGGACAGCCTGATACGCAGTATTTT.

The CDR3 is CASSQDRGTSGRARRDTQYF. In DNA form, the CDR3 reads TGCGCCAGCAGCCAAGATCGCGGGACTAGCGGGAGGGCCAGAAGGGATACGCAGTATTTT. This chain links TRBV4-3 with TRBJ2-3, with 16 bases matching TRBD2. The CDR3 contains 20 residues. The V gene's germline CDR1 is LGHNA and CDR2 YSLEER. With 0 bases clipped from V and 6 bases from J, the junction kept 12 bases outside the gene matches.

The chain joins TRBV19 to TRBJ1-3, with no clear D. Germline CDR1 reads LNHDA; CDR2 reads SQIVND (reference sequence). V was cut by 5 bases and J by 0 bases, with 5 bases left in between. CDR3 length: 13 amino acids. The CDR3 protein is CASSYSSGNTIYF. In nucleotides, the CDR3 is TGTGCCAGTAGTTACAGCTCTGGAAACACCATATATTTT. Looking up the rest from reference TRBV19 and TRBJ1-3 gives the full variable domain: DGGITQSPKYLFRKEGQNVTLSCEQNLNHDAMYWYRQDPGQGLRLIYYSQIVNDFQKGDIAEGYSVSREKKESFPLTVTSAQKNPTAFYLCASSYSSGNTIYFGEGSWLTVV.

V and J are TRBV4-3 and TRBJ2-2; D unresolved. The CDR3 is 13 residues long. CDR1 LGHNA and CDR2 YSLEER come from the germline V gene. With 0 bases removed from V and 5 bases from J, the gap between germline ends came to 4 bases. In DNA form, the CDR3 reads TGCGCCAGCAGCCAAGACAGAACCGGGGAGCTGTTTTTT. This codes for CASSQDRTGELFF.

This rearrangement joins TRBV7-2 to TRBJ1-5; D unresolved. V lost 2 bases and J lost 5, with 13 bases in between. Per the germline V gene, CDR1 is SGHTA and CDR2 is FQGNSA. CDR3 length equals 15 residues. The CDR3 loop reads CASSLLKHADQPQHF. CDR3 bases: TGTGCCAGCAGCTTATTGAAGCACGCGGATCAGCCCCAGCATTTT.

The chain couples TRBV2 to TRBJ1-2, with a tentative D call TRBD1 (6 bases). V shed 6 bases and J shed 8 bases, with 13 bases lying between them. Germline CDR1 reads SNHLY; CDR2 reads FYNNEI. The CDR3 runs 12 residues. Here the CDR3 reads CASRGGAEGYTF. DNA of the CDR3: TGTGCCAGCAGGGGGGGGGCCGAGGGCTACACCTTC.

V is TRBV19 and J is TRBJ1-2; D is possibly TRBD1 (6 bases). Germline CDR1 is LNHDA and CDR2 is SQIVND (reference sequence). The CDR3 contains 14 residues. The V and J ends lost 7 bases and 2 bases respectively, with 14 bases between them. The CDR3 protein is CASTMQGRNYGYTF. The DNA of the CDR3 is TGTGCCAGTACCATGCAGGGGCGCAACTATGGCTACACCTTC.

This chain links TRBV11-2 with TRBJ2-3, with D perhaps matching TRBD2 (6 bases). Germline V gene lookup returns CDR1 SGHAT and CDR2 FQNNGV. V was pared by 8 bases and J by 6 bases, with 15 bases between. The CDR3 length is 13 residues. The CDR3, as DNA: TGTGCCAGCGGCCCGACTAGAAGCGATACGCAGTATTTT. Translation: CASGPTRSDTQYF.

This sequence joins TRBV7-9 and TRBJ1-3; D gene ambiguous. CDR1 is SEHNR and CDR2 is FQNEAQ in the germline V gene (reference sequence). The CDR3 spans 15 residues. V was shortened by 0 bases and J by 4 bases, with 10 bases between the two germline ends. In DNA form, the CDR3 reads TGTGCCAGCAGCTTAGCCGGCGGGCAAGGAAACACCATATATTTT. This codes for CASSLAGGQGNTIYF.

V gene TRBV6-1 combines with J gene TRBJ1-2, with D hard to call. V dropped 0 bases and J dropped 7 bases, with 9 bases sitting between them. Germline V CDR1 and CDR2: MNHNS, SASEGT. This CDR3 comprises 13 residues. The CDR3 DNA reads as TGTGCCAGCAGTGAAGCGCGGATATCTGGCTACACCTTC. Amino acid sequence: CASSEARISGYTF.

This clone was detected only a few times. The chain employs TRBV7-9 and TRBJ1-4, with TRBD1 as a possible D gene (5 bases). CDR3 length equals 16 residues. Trimming took off 1 base at V and 8 bases at J, with 17 bases between the two ends. Germline assignment: CDR1 SEHNR and CDR2 FQNEAQ (reference sequence). DNA of the CDR3: TGTGCCAGCAGCTTAGGAACTGAAGGGGCCAGGGAAAAACTGTTTTTT. This encodes CASSLGTEGAREKLFF.

The chain recombines TRBV19 with TRBJ2-1, with 9 bases aligning to TRBD1. CDR1 and CDR2 from the germline V gene are LNHDA and SQIVND (reference sequence). CDR3 length: 15 amino acids. J lost 5 bases, V lost 5 bases, and 7 bases had no gene match. The CDR3 DNA reads TGTGCCAGTAGTGTTAACAGGGGGCTCCACAATGAGCAGTTCTTC. Amino acid sequence: CASSVNRGLHNEQFF.

This clone has only a few counts. V gene TRBV5-5 combines with J gene TRBJ1-1; 8 bases match TRBD1. The CDR3 has 15 amino acids. The V segment lost 2 bases and the J segment 3 bases; nucleotides outside the gene matches: 6. Per the germline V gene, CDR1 is SGHKS and CDR2 is YYEKEE (reference sequence). DNA of the CDR3: TGTGCCAGCAGCTTATCAACAGGGGGGTACACTGAAGCTTTCTTT. Protein: CASSLSTGGYTEAFF.

The chain combines TRBV2 with TRBJ2-4; D ambiguous. Germline CDR1 and CDR2: SNHLY and FYNNEI. Trimming cost V 4 bases and J 0 bases, with 4 bases left between them. This CDR3 contains 13 residues. The CDR3: CASSVLAKNIQYF. Written as DNA, the CDR3 is TGTGCCAGCAGTGTATTAGCCAAAAACATTCAGTACTTC.

As DNA, the CDR3 is TGTGCCAGCAGTTTCCGGTTGTCCGGGGAGCTGTTTTTT. It yields the protein CASSFRLSGELFF. V and J are TRBV12-3 or TRBV12-4 and TRBJ2-2, with no clear D. This CDR3 contains 13 residues. V lost 3 bases and J lost 6, with 8 bases in between.

CDR3 in amino acids: CASSQANTGELFF. CDR3 bases: TGTGCCAGCAGCCAGGCTAACACCGGGGAGCTGTTTTTT. The rearrangement uses TRBV7-9 and TRBJ2-2; no clear D. The V gene lost 5 bases and the J gene lost 2 bases, with 6 bases spanning the gap. CDR3 length equals 13 residues. Germline-derived CDR1 and CDR2 are SEHNR and FQNEAQ (reference sequence).

This clone turned up a few times. J is TRBJ1-5 and V is TRBV11-2; TRBD1 might be the D (5 bases). The germline V gene has CDR1 SGHAT and CDR2 FQNNGV. This CDR3 spans 15 amino acids. V was cut by 0 bases and J by 4 bases, with 10 bases left in between. CDR3 protein: CASSLDGGENQPQHF. DNA for the CDR3: TGTGCCAGCAGCTTAGATGGGGGGGAAAATCAGCCCCAGCATTTT.

The gene calls are TRBV7-6 and TRBJ2-7; TRBD1 aligns across 7 bases. The CDR3 runs to 13 residues. The V and J ends lost 2 bases and 5 bases, in that order; junction bases with no gene match: 3. CDR1 is SGHVS, CDR2 FNYEAQ, per germline. CDR3 in amino acids: CASSLRQGDEQYF. The DNA of the CDR3 is TGTGCCAGCAGCTTACGCCAGGGGGACGAGCAGTACTTC.

This clone was seen a handful of times. This chain uses TRBV7-9 with TRBJ2-1, with a weak D call TRBD2 (5 bases). The CDR3 covers 19 residues. CDR1 is SEHNR and CDR2 is FQNEAQ in the germline V gene (reference sequence). The V and J ends lost 5 bases and 2 bases respectively, with 25 bases between them. The CDR3 nucleotides are TGTGCCAGCAGCCCACCCCCCCGCGGCCGGCGGGCTGCCTACAATGAGCAGTTCTTC. This translates into CASSPPPRGRRAAYNEQFF.

This clone was found once. The rearrangement links TRBV9 to TRBJ2-6; TRBD1 matches 10 bases. The CDR3 is 18 amino acids. Germline CDR1 reads SGDLS; CDR2 reads YYNGEE. V lost 4 bases and J lost 0; bases outside the gene matches: 7. CDR3 amino acids: CASSLGTGAISGANVLTF. For the CDR3, the DNA is TGTGCCAGCAGCCTCGGGACAGGGGCTATCTCTGGGGCCAACGTCCTGACTTTC.

CDR3: CASSQGQGSEKLFF. CDR3 sequence (DNA): TGCGCCAGCAGCCAAGGTCAGGGCTCTGAAAAACTGTTTTTT. The chain combines TRBV4-3 with TRBJ1-4; possibly TRBD1 for D (5 bases). This CDR3 contains 14 residues. CDR1 LGHNA and CDR2 YSLEER come from the germline V gene. V was pared by 1 base and J by 7 bases, with 10 bases between.

CDR3 nucleotide sequence: TGTGCCAGCAATTTTAACCACGGGAGCAATAGCAATCAGCCCCAGCATTTT. Translation gives CASNFNHGSNSNQPQHF. The rearrangement uses TRBV28 and TRBJ1-5; no clear D gene. Trimming shortened V by 7 bases and J by 0 bases, and 19 bases separated the two germline ends. The CDR3 spans 17 residues. The germline V gene encodes CDR1 MDHEN and CDR2 SYDVKM. Full variable domain (missing parts from reference TRBV28 and TRBJ1-5): DVKVTQSSRYLVKRTGEKVFLECVQDMDHENMFWYRQDPGLGLRLIYFSYDVKMKEKGDIPEGYSVSREKKERFSLILESASTNQTSMYLCASNFNHGSNSNQPQHFGDGTRLSIL.

This clone appeared a single time. This chain links TRBV21-1 with TRBJ2-2; TRBD2, as called in the table, went unchecked against the DNA. TRBV21-1 is a recognized pseudogene. This CDR3 spans 18 amino acids. The DNA of the CDR3 is TGTGCCAGCAGCTCTTCCGGGACTAGGACCAAAAACACCGGGGAGCTGTTTTTT. As protein: CASSSSGTRTKNTGELFF.

The J gene is TRBJ2-7, the V gene TRBV27; TRBD1 agrees at 10 bases. Germline values: CDR1 MNHEY, CDR2 SMNVEV (reference sequence). V was clipped by 5 bases and J by 1 base; unmatched bases: 8. The CDR3 consists of 16 residues. Written as DNA, the CDR3 is TGTGCCAGCAGTCCCCCCCGGGACAGGGGTTCCTACGAGCAGTACTTC. Protein sequence: CASSPPRDRGSYEQYF.